These 20 T cell receptor beta chains came from one sample sequenced in a study of T cells after posttransplantation cyclophosphamide. Clones were read by immunoSEQ multiplex PCR, and TCRdb kept only the in-frame ones, dropping some. The table lists some 46,000 clones, no singletons, with approximately 2.4% in the top ten. The sample taken for sequencing was PBMCs. These receptors all come from a man aged 40-49 years in good health, CMV-negative, and a related stem cell transplant donor.

This clone was counted ten times or more. This chain joins TRBV7-6 and TRBJ2-5; 9 nucleotides line up with TRBD2. CDR1 SGHVS and CDR2 FNYEAQ come from the germline V gene. V was clipped by 0 bases and J by 5 bases; unmatched bases: 10. The CDR3 runs 17 residues. In nucleotides, the CDR3 is TGTGCCAGCAGCTTAGCGCTCGGCGGGAGGGCCGGGGAGACCCAGTACTTC. Protein: CASSLALGGRAGETQYF.

This clone has a count of ten or more. The J gene is TRBJ1-3, the V gene TRBV15; the D is unclear. V was trimmed by 0 bases and J by 4 bases, leaving 16 bases between them. Germline V gene lookup returns CDR1 LNHNV and CDR2 YYDKDF (reference sequence). The CDR3 is 17 amino acids. DNA of the CDR3: TGTGCCACCAGCAGAGATGCCCGGGGTTTTGGAGGAAACACCATATATTTT. It is translated as CATSRDARGFGGNTIYF.

This clone was seen a handful of times. The genes are TRBV2 and TRBJ2-3; D call uncertain. Trimming took 5 bases from V and 0 from J, leaving 15 bases between them. Germline values: CDR1 SNHLY, CDR2 FYNNEI. This CDR3 contains 16 residues. The chain's CDR3 is CASSPSTTPSTDTQYF. The CDR3 DNA is TGTGCCAGCAGTCCGTCGACAACTCCTAGCACAGATACGCAGTATTTT.

This clone was counted at least ten times. The CDR3: CAISEGPRLAGNEQFF. For the CDR3, the DNA is TGTGCCATCAGTGAAGGCCCTCGACTAGCGGGCAATGAGCAGTTCTTC. The rearrangement links TRBV10-3 to TRBJ2-1; 10 bases agree with TRBD2. Germline values: CDR1 ENHRY, CDR2 SYGVKD. This CDR3 contains 16 residues. J was trimmed by 6 bases and V by 3 bases; bases with no gene match: 8.

This rearrangement joins TRBV25-1 to TRBJ1-1, with D tentatively TRBD1 (5 bases). CDR3 length: 14 amino acids. Germline CDR1 is MGHDK and CDR2 is SYGVNS. Trimming took off 2 bases at V and 1 base at J, with 8 bases between the two ends. This CDR3 reads CASSEPGGNTEAFF. In DNA, the CDR3 is TGTGCCAGCAGTGAACCGGGGGGGAACACTGAAGCTTTCTTT.

The V call is TRBV11-2, the J call TRBJ2-3, with 9 bases fitting TRBD1. The CDR3 has 15 amino acids. Losses at the gene ends were 5 bases for V and 5 bases for J; bases not matched to a gene: 8. CDR1 is SGHAT, CDR2 FQNNGV, per germline. The CDR3 nucleotides read TGTGCCAGCAGCCCCCAGGGACAGGGTGGAGATACGCAGTATTTT. Protein product: CASSPQGQGGDTQYF.

In its sample, this clone was seen many times. V and J are TRBV7-9 and TRBJ1-3; D is uncertain. Germline CDR1 is SEHNR and CDR2 is FQNEAQ (reference sequence). The CDR3 has 17 amino acids. The V end lost 5 bases, the J end lost 0 bases, and 17 bases lay between the germline ends. The CDR3 reads CASSLGSGISSGNTIYF. DNA of the CDR3: TGTGCCAGCAGCCTGGGCAGCGGGATTAGCTCTGGAAACACCATATATTTT.

There are many counts of this clone. The rearrangement uses TRBV7-2 and TRBJ2-5; no reliable D call. The CDR3 runs 12 residues. CDR1 and CDR2 (germline): SGHTA, FQGNSA. V lost 5 bases and J 4 bases, leaving 8 bases between the germline ends. The CDR3 DNA is TGTGCCAGCAGCCCAGCGCGAGAGACCCAGTACTTC. Translated, it gives CASSPARETQYF.

This clone was observed many times. V is TRBV6-5 and J is TRBJ2-3; TRBD1 matches 7 bases. The CDR3 length is 15 residues. The junction had 9 bases not matched to a gene; V was cut back by 8 bases and J by 1 base. Germline V lookup: CDR1 MNHEY, CDR2 SVGAGI. CDR3 residues: CASSATQGGTDTQYF. For the CDR3, the DNA is TGTGCCAGCTCCGCCACTCAGGGGGGCACAGATACGCAGTATTTT.

In this sample, this clone turned up many times. The V gene is TRBV11-2, the J gene TRBJ2-7; 7 bases are a match to TRBD1. CDR3 length: 15 amino acids. Looked up from germline, CDR1 is SGHAT and CDR2 is FQNNGV. The trim removed 9 bases at V and 6 bases at J, leaving 17 bases unmatched. CDR3 protein: CASTKQGTALGEQYF. As DNA, the CDR3 is TGTGCCAGTACTAAACAGGGGACAGCCCTAGGCGAGCAGTACTTC. Filled out from reference TRBV11-2 and TRBJ2-7, the complete variable domain reads EAGVAQSPRYKIIEKRQSVAFWCNPISGHATLYWYQQILGQGPKLLIQFQNNGVVDDSQLPKDRFSAERLKGVDSTLKIQPAKLEDSAVYLCASTKQGTALGEQYFGPGTRLTVT.

This clone was observed at least ten times. J is TRBJ2-1 and V is TRBV4-2; TRBD2 matches at 10 bases. The trim removed 0 bases at V and 10 bases at J, leaving 18 bases unmatched. The CDR3 spans 19 residues. Germline V gives CDR1 LGHNA, CDR2 YNFKEQ. The DNA of the CDR3 is TGTGCCAGCAGCCAAGACACGTGGATTACTAGCGGGGTAACACAGGAGCAGTTCTTC. This sequence encodes CASSQDTWITSGVTQEQFF.

Many counts were recorded for this clone. The chain uses TRBV19 and TRBJ2-1; D might be TRBD1 (5 bases). CDR3 length equals 17 residues. The germline CDR1 and CDR2 sequences are LNHDA and SQIVND (reference sequence). The V and J ends lost 5 bases and 6 bases respectively, with 23 bases between them. The CDR3 loop reads CASSQRLGAINRNEQFF. CDR3 nucleotides: TGTGCCAGTAGTCAACGGTTAGGGGCGATAAATCGCAATGAGCAGTTCTTC.

This clone was observed at least ten times. The V and J genes are TRBV27 and TRBJ1-1, with D possibly TRBD1 on 6 matching bases. The V end was cut by 2 bases, the J end by 6 bases, with 13 bases between. The CDR3 has 14 amino acids. CDR1 is MNHEY, CDR2 SMNVEV, per germline (reference sequence). The CDR3 coding sequence is TGTGCCAGCAGTTTAAGAGGGGGAGTTGCTGAAGCTTTCTTT. Translation gives CASSLRGGVAEAFF.

This clone was seen more than once but under ten times. The V and J genes are TRBV7-2 and TRBJ2-6; TRBD2 matches 10 bases. The CDR3 is 21 residues long. CDR1 SGHTA and CDR2 FQGNSA come from the germline V gene. V lost 0 bases, J lost 0 bases, and 11 bases stayed unmatched. The CDR3 loop is CASSLAGLAGVGGSGANVLTF. The CDR3 DNA sequence: TGTGCCAGCAGCTTAGCCGGCCTAGCGGGAGTGGGGGGCTCTGGGGCCAACGTCCTGACTTTC.

This clone was seen many times. This CDR3 reads CSGEAGAGNIQYF. The CDR3 DNA reads TGCAGCGGCGAGGCGGGGGCCGGAAACATTCAGTACTTC. V and J are TRBV29-1 and TRBJ2-4, with a weak D call TRBD2 (7 bases). The CDR3 consists of 13 residues. The germline V and J ends were trimmed by 7 bases and 6 bases, with 16 bases remaining between them. The germline V gene has CDR1 SQVTM and CDR2 ANQGSEA.

This chain uses TRBV7-9 with TRBJ2-3; 14 bases are shared with TRBD2. Germline values: CDR1 SEHNR, CDR2 FQNEAQ (reference sequence). This CDR3 is 16 amino acids long. The trim removed 5 bases at V and 4 bases at J, leaving 5 bases unmatched. CDR3 amino acids: CASSPGTSGSADTQYF. The CDR3 nucleotides read TGTGCCAGCAGCCCGGGGACTAGCGGGAGCGCAGATACGCAGTATTTT.

This clone was detected only a few times. The chain recombines TRBV18 with TRBJ2-2, with 7 bases fitting TRBD2. The CDR3 totals 15 residues. J lost 0 bases, V lost 3 bases, and 1 base had no gene match. The V gene's germline CDR1 is KGHSH and CDR2 LQKENI. CDR3 region: CASSPGTTNTGELFF. The CDR3 DNA reads as TGTGCCAGCTCACCCGGGACTACGAACACCGGGGAGCTGTTTTTT.

This clone was seen ten or more times. The CDR3 is CASKLRGGVTEAFF. The CDR3 coding sequence is TGTGCCAGCAAGTTGCGAGGGGGCGTCACTGAAGCTTTCTTT. V gene TRBV27 combines with J gene TRBJ1-1; 7 bases match TRBD1. V lost 7 bases to trimming and J lost 4 bases; unmatched junction nucleotides: 9. Germline CDR1 MNHEY, CDR2 SMNVEV (reference sequence). The CDR3 has 14 amino acids.

This clone was seen many times. The chain's CDR3 is CASSERGRGEKLFF. The CDR3 DNA reads TGTGCCAGCAGTGAACGGGGTCGGGGTGAAAAACTGTTTTTT. The gene calls are TRBV6-1 and TRBJ1-4; D is uncertain. The V end lost 2 bases, the J end lost 7 bases, and 11 bases lay between the germline ends. This CDR3 is 14 amino acids long. CDR1 MNHNS and CDR2 SASEGT come from the germline V gene.

This clone has ten or more counts. The rearrangement uses TRBV6-5 and TRBJ2-7, with D maybe TRBD2 (7 bases). The germline gives CDR1 MNHEY, CDR2 SVGAGI. The CDR3 is 14 residues long. Trimming pared 5 bases from V and 6 bases from J, leaving 17 bases between. CDR3 bases: TGTGCCAGCAGTCCCTCGAGGGGGGGACGCGAGCAGTACTTC. Protein product: CASSPSRGGREQYF.